These T cell receptor beta chains were read from a single sample in a study of cytomegalovirus exposure and HLA in healthy donors. The table came from immunoSEQ multiplex PCR; TCRdb's copy has only in-frame clones and leaves some out. The sample lists around 300,000 clones, just over 70% seen once, with approximately 2.5% in the top ten. Sequenced sample: PBMCs. These receptors were collected from a female donor in good health and CMV-seronegative. The CDR3 runs from the conserved cysteine through the conserved F or W. Fields, in order: V gene, D gene, clone size, J gene, CDR3 protein, CDR3 DNA. D genes are given only for firm matches. Part of the rows lack a size; the others show once, few, many or a class for expanded clones.

TRBV28	-	-	TRBJ1-2	CASRALDSDGYTF	TGTGCCAGCAGGGCACTGGACAGCGATGGCTACACCTTC
TRBV5-1	TRBD1	few	TRBJ2-7	CASSLDDRGYEQYF	TGCGCCAGCAGCTTGGACGACAGGGGCTACGAGCAGTACTTC
TRBV18	-	-	TRBJ2-2	CASSPDTFGRPRGYGELFF	TGTGCCAGCTCACCGGATACTTTCGGGAGGCCGAGGGGGTACGGGGAGCTGTTTTTT
TRBV27	-	-	TRBJ2-7	CASSLSRGAPYEQYF	TGTGCCAGCAGTTTAAGCAGGGGTGCCCCCTACGAGCAGTACTTC
TRBV5-7	-	few	TRBJ1-2	CASSQSILGLYGYTF	TGTGCCAGCAGTCAGAGTATTCTGGGACTTTATGGCTACACCTTC
TRBV27	TRBD1	once	TRBJ1-2	CASRPGTGGYYGYTF	TGTGCCAGCAGACCCGGGACAGGGGGCTACTATGGCTACACCTTC
TRBV28	TRBD1	-	TRBJ2-1	CASSLSGTGIYNEQFF	TGTGCCAGCAGTTTATCCGGGACAGGGATCTACAATGAGCAGTTCTTC
TRBV18	-	-	TRBJ2-1	CASSPRDEQFF	TGTGCCAGCTCACCAAGAGATGAGCAGTTCTTC
TRBV2	TRBD2	-	TRBJ2-3	CASSYPRLAGVGEGTDTQYF	TGTGCCAGCAGTTACCCCCGACTAGCGGGAGTTGGGGAGGGCACAGATACGCAGTATTTT
TRBV2	TRBD1	-	TRBJ2-6	CASSLQGAAGANVLTF	TGTGCCAGCAGTCTACAGGGGGCTGCTGGGGCCAACGTCCTGACTTTC
TRBV5-1	TRBD2	-	TRBJ2-7	CASSLDLGGSYEQYF	TGCGCCAGCAGCTTGGATTTGGGCGGGAGCTACGAGCAGTACTTC
TRBV28	TRBD2	once	TRBJ2-1	CATSGTSVYNEQFF	TGTGCCACCTCCGGGACTAGCGTCTACAATGAGCAGTTCTTC
TRBV25-1	TRBD2	once	TRBJ2-7	CASSHSGRWGSEQYF	TGTGCCAGCAGCCATAGCGGGAGATGGGGTAGCGAGCAGTACTTC
TRBV9	TRBD1	-	TRBJ1-6	CASSVQKGTGGGRSSPLHF	TGTGCCAGCAGCGTTCAGAAAGGGACAGGGGGCGGGAGAAGTTCACCCCTCCACTTT
TRBV18	TRBD2	-	TRBJ2-1	CASSPGLAGSYNEQFF	TGTGCCAGCTCCCCCGGACTAGCGGGTTCCTACAATGAGCAGTTCTTC
TRBV28	TRBD1	-	TRBJ1-2	CASRAQGGNYGYTF	TGTGCCAGCAGGGCACAGGGGGGTAACTATGGCTACACCTTC
TRBV28	-	few	TRBJ1-6	CASSLWGRGINSPLHF	TGTGCCAGCAGTTTATGGGGGAGGGGTATTAATTCACCCCTCCACTTT
TRBV28	-	-	TRBJ2-7	CASSSGASYEQYF	TGTGCCAGCAGTTCAGGGGCCTCCTACGAGCAGTACTTC
TRBV2	-	-	TRBJ1-2	CASSEALRGTLYGYTF	TGTGCCAGCAGTGAAGCGCTTCGGGGGACTTTATATGGCTACACCTTC
TRBV7-9	-	-	TRBJ2-7	CASSLAAGTSYEQYF	TGTGCCAGCAGCTTAGCTGCGGGAACATCCTACGAGCAGTACTTC
TRBV4-2	-	few	TRBJ2-7	CASSQRVGGRDATIGQYF	TGTGCCAGCAGCCAGAGAGTCGGCGGGCGGGACGCCACAATAGGGCAGTACTTC
TRBV18	-	-	TRBJ2-7	CASSQGITYEQYF	TGTGCCAGCTCACAGGGGATCACCTACGAGCAGTACTTC
TRBV10-3	-	-	TRBJ2-2	CAISHSYTGELFF	TGTGCCATCAGCCACTCCTACACCGGGGAGCTGTTTTTT
TRBV6-1	-	few	TRBJ2-7	CASSPPRQIYEQYF	TGTGCCAGCAGTCCACCTCGACAGATATACGAGCAGTACTTC
TRBV6-1	TRBD2	-	TRBJ2-7	CASSALAETYEQYF	TGTGCCAGCAGTGCCCTAGCGGAGACCTACGAGCAGTACTTC
TRBV7-6	-	few	TRBJ2-5	CASSFKLRETQYF	TGTGCCAGCAGCTTCAAGCTCCGGGAGACCCAGTACTTC
TRBV9	-	once	TRBJ1-2	CASSVGGRGYGYTF	TGTGCCAGCAGCGTAGGGGGCAGGGGCTATGGCTACACCTTC
TRBV19	-	-	TRBJ1-2	CASSIGRDNYGYTF	TGTGCCAGTAGTATAGGGAGGGACAACTATGGCTACACCTTC
TRBV9	-	once	TRBJ1-1	CASSVGGRSEAFF	TGTGCCAGCAGCGTCGGAGGGCGGTCTGAAGCTTTCTTT
TRBV9	-	once	TRBJ1-4	CASSSDRNDEKLFF	TGTGCCAGCAGCAGTGACAGAAACGATGAAAAACTGTTTTTT
TRBV15	TRBD1	-	TRBJ2-2	CATSRQGPGELFF	TGTGCCACCAGTCGACAGGGTCCCGGGGAGCTGTTTTTT
TRBV2	TRBD1	-	TRBJ1-3	CASLDRFGNTIYF	TGTGCCAGCCTGGACAGGTTCGGAAACACCATATATTTT
TRBV27	TRBD2	once	TRBJ2-1	CASQSLSGSSYNEQFF	TGTGCCAGCCAGAGCCTTAGCGGGAGTTCCTACAATGAGCAGTTCTTC
TRBV19	TRBD1	few	TRBJ2-3	CASSWTGFTDTQYF	TGTGCCAGTAGTTGGACAGGGTTCACAGATACGCAGTATTTT
TRBV4-2	TRBD1	-	TRBJ1-2	CASSQLPGGAYGYTF	TGTGCCAGCAGCCAACTCCCAGGGGGCGCTTATGGCTACACCTTC
TRBV7-9	TRBD2	-	TRBJ2-3	CASSRLGTMDTQYF	TGTGCCAGCAGCCGTTTGGGGACTATGGATACGCAGTATTTT
TRBV10-1	-	-	TRBJ2-1	CASQGYNEQFF	TGCGCCAGTCAGGGGTACAATGAGCAGTTCTTC
TRBV5-4	TRBD2	-	TRBJ2-2	CASSFGLAGVEAGELFF	TGTGCCAGCAGCTTCGGACTAGCGGGAGTGGAGGCCGGGGAGCTGTTTTTT
TRBV2	TRBD2	few	TRBJ2-3	CASGAGVTSDTQYF	TGTGCCAGCGGTGCGGGAGTGACGTCAGATACGCAGTATTTT